This is a list of T cell receptor beta chains from one sample in a study of blood T cell dynamics during melanoma immunotherapy. Using immunoSEQ multiplex PCR, the repertoire was profiled, and TCRdb retains in-frame clones only, with some absent. The sample gives about 14,000 clones, 70% to 90% of which show up once; approximately 6.4% is in the top ten. This specimen consisted of blood, obtained from a patient treated with checkpoint blockade. Every receptor here comes from a human donor with melanoma. The CDR3 runs from the conserved cysteine through the conserved F or W. D genes are given only for firm matches. Some rows have no size entry. The others give once, few or many, or a class for an expanded clone.

TRBV10-3	.	TRBD2	TRBJ2-5	TGTGCCATCAGTGAGGAAGTACTAGCGGGAGGAGAGACCCAGTACTTC	CAISEEVLAGGETQYF
TRBV6-6	.	TRBD2	TRBJ2-2	TGTGCCAGTCCCGGGGGGGCCTTGGGAACCGGGGAGCTGTTTTTT	CASPGGALGTGELFF
TRBV7-2	once	.	TRBJ2-3	TGTGCCAGCAGCCGGGGCGTCACAGATACGCAGTATTTT	CASSRGVTDTQYF
TRBV6-4	.	.	TRBJ1-2	TGTGCCAGCAGTGACCGACAGGAGACCTATGGCTACACCTTC	CASSDRQETYGYTF
TRBV6-1	few	TRBD1	TRBJ1-2	TGTGCCAGCCACTCCCGCACAGGGGGCGATGGCTACACCTTC	CASHSRTGGDGYTF
TRBV19	.	TRBD1	TRBJ1-5	TGTGCCAGTAGAAACCAGGGGGACCAGCCCCAGCATTTT	CASRNQGDQPQHF
TRBV2	.	.	TRBJ2-3	TGTGCCAGCAGTGCTTCCGACAGCAGCACAGATACGCAGTATTTT	CASSASDSSTDTQYF
TRBV5-1	.	TRBD2	TRBJ2-3	TGCGCCAGCAGCCCCTCTCGGGGCGGGGGGTTCACAGATACGCAGTATTTT	CASSPSRGGGFTDTQYF
TRBV4-3	.	.	TRBJ2-3	TGCGCCAGCAGCCAACGGGAGCGAGATACGCAGTATTTT	CASSQRERDTQYF
TRBV10-3	.	.	TRBJ1-1	TGTGCCATCAGTGAAGGGCCAGGGTCTGGGACTGAAGCTTTCTTT	CAISEGPGSGTEAFF
TRBV5-1	.	TRBD1	TRBJ2-2	TGCGCCAGCAGCCCAGACAGGGCCAACACCGGGGAGCTGTTTTTT	CASSPDRANTGELFF
TRBV15	once	TRBD2	TRBJ2-5	TGTGCCACCAGCAGGGAGAGACTAGCGGGGGGATCCCTTCAAGAGACCCAGTACTTC	CATSRERLAGGSLQETQYF
TRBV2	.	.	TRBJ1-6	TGTGCCAGCAGTGAACACGGATATAATTCACCCCTCCACTTT	CASSEHGYNSPLHF
TRBV30	.	.	TRBJ1-3	TGTGCCTGGAATCGTCCTGATGCCTGCTCTGGAAACACCATATATTTT	CAWNRPDACSGNTIYF
TRBV12-5	.	.	TRBJ2-1	TGTGCTAGTGGTTTGCTCCTAGGACAGAACTACAATGAGCAGTTCTTC	CASGLLLGQNYNEQFF
TRBV7-2	.	.	TRBJ2-5	TGTGCCAGCAGCTTGGGCAGGGGCCAAGAGACCCAGTACTTC	CASSLGRGQETQYF
TRBV18	.	.	TRBJ2-7	TGTGCCAGCTCACTAGGGGGTTCCTCCTACGAGCAGTACTTC	CASSLGGSSYEQYF
TRBV2	.	.	TRBJ1-1	TGTGCCAGCAGTGAAGCGAGATCTTCCGCTTTCTTT	CASSEARSSAFF
TRBV5-8	once	.	TRBJ1-5	TGTGCCAGCAGCTTGGTGGGGGGCAATCAGCCCCAGCATTTT	CASSLVGGNQPQHF
TRBV6-5	once	TRBD1	TRBJ1-1	TGTGCCAGCAGTACGGGACAGGTAAACACTGAAGCTTTCTTT	CASSTGQVNTEAFF
TRBV11-2	.	TRBD1	TRBJ1-3	TGTGCCAGCAGCAAGGACAGGGAAACCGGAAACACCATATATTTT	CASSKDRETGNTIYF
TRBV7-2	.	.	TRBJ1-6	TGTGCCAGCAGCCCCGGGGTCTATAATTCACCCCTCCACTTT	CASSPGVYNSPLHF
TRBV9	few	.	TRBJ2-2	TGTGCCAGCAGGGAGGACTGGAACACCGGGGAGCTGTTTTTT	CASREDWNTGELFF
TRBV4-1	.	TRBD2	TRBJ2-1	TGCGCCAGCAGCCAAGCGGGACTAGCGGGGGCGTATGAGCAGTTCTTC	CASSQAGLAGAYEQFF
TRBV2	.	.	TRBJ1-1	TGTGCCAGCCTAGGACGGATGAACACTGAAGCTTTCTTT	CASLGRMNTEAFF
TRBV11-2	.	.	TRBJ2-7	TGTGCCAGCAGCGCTACCTACGAGCAGTACTTC	CASSATYEQYF
TRBV5-1	.	.	TRBJ2-5	TGCGCCAGCAGCTCAGGGCAAGAGACCCAGTACTTC	CASSSGQETQYF
TRBV10-1	.	TRBD2	TRBJ2-3	TGCGCCAGCAGTGAAGGGACTAGCGGGGGCGAAGATACGCAGTATTTT	CASSEGTSGGEDTQYF
TRBV7-2	.	.	TRBJ1-4	TGTGCCAGCAGCTTAGTATCCGGACAGCGAGGTGAAAAACTGTTTTTT	CASSLVSGQRGEKLFF
TRBV25-1	.	.	TRBJ1-2	TGTGCCAGCAGTGAAAAAGGGACGGTCTATGGCTACACCTTC	CASSEKGTVYGYTF
TRBV7-3	few	.	TRBJ2-2	TGTGCCAGCAGGTCAGGCACCGGGGAGCTGTTTTTT	CASRSGTGELFF
TRBV7-2	.	TRBD2	TRBJ2-3	TGTGCCAGCAGGACTAGCGGGGGGGCCACAGATACGCAGTATTTT	CASRTSGGATDTQYF
TRBV21-1	.	.	TRBJ1-1	TGTGCCAGCAGCAAAACTCCTGTGTGGGATGAAGCTTTCTTT	CASSKTPVWDEAFF
TRBV5-1	.	TRBD1	TRBJ1-2	TGCGCCAGCAGCCGAGGGACAGGGGGCAGTGCTGGCTACACCTTC	CASSRGTGGSAGYTF
TRBV2	.	.	TRBJ1-1	TGTGCCAGCAGCAGCTCGGGACAGAACACTGAAGCTTTCTTT	CASSSSGQNTEAFF
TRBV5-1	few	.	TRBJ1-5	TGCGCCAGCAGCCCGGGGGACAATAGCAATCAGCCCCAGCATTTT	CASSPGDNSNQPQHF
TRBV10-3	.	TRBD1	TRBJ2-3	TGTGCCATCAGTGAACCCCAGGGGACAGGTAGCACAGATACGCAGTATTTT	CAISEPQGTGSTDTQYF
TRBV2	.	.	TRBJ1-6	TGTGCCAGCAGTGAATATGGGGGCCGCACCGTTTCACCCCTCCACTTT	CASSEYGGRTVSPLHF
TRBV5-4	.	TRBD2	TRBJ2-2	TGTGCCAGCAGCTTTACTAGCGGGCGCACCGGGGAGCTGTTTTTT	CASSFTSGRTGELFF
TRBV2	.	.	TRBJ1-2	TGTGCCAGCAGTGAGGGGGCGGAGAACTATGGCTACACCTTC	CASSEGAENYGYTF
TRBV7-9	.	.	TRBJ1-1	TGTGCCAGCAGTTCACTCATGAACACTGAAGCTTTCTTT	CASSSLMNTEAFF
TRBV5-1	.	.	TRBJ1-4	TGCGCCAGCAGCTTGGCAGCAACTAATGAAAAACTGTTTTTT	CASSLAATNEKLFF
TRBV7-9	.	TRBD2	TRBJ2-1	TGTGCCAGCAGCTTAGTACTAGCGGATGCCAATGAGCAGTTCTTC	CASSLVLADANEQFF
TRBV4-3	.	.	TRBJ2-5	TGCGCCAGCGCACGGTCAGAACTTTCCCAAGAGACCCAGTACTTC	CASARSELSQETQYF
TRBV29-1	.	.	TRBJ2-3	TGCAGCGTTCAGGCTGGTACTAGCACAGATACGCAGTATTTT	CSVQAGTSTDTQYF
TRBV4-1	few	.	TRBJ1-1	TGCGCCAGCAGCCAAACCATAATCCGAGGGCCGGTGCGGGCTTTCTTT	CASSQTIIRGPVRAFF
TRBV7-2	.	TRBD2	TRBJ2-7	TGTGCCAGCAGCACCCTAGCGGGGCCCGTCTCCGAGCAGTACTTC	CASSTLAGPVSEQYF
TRBV19	.	.	TRBJ1-6	TGTGCCAGTAGTATAGGGGCGACAGGTTCACCCCTCCACTTT	CASSIGATGSPLHF
TRBV4-1	.	.	TRBJ1-2	TGCGCCAGCAGCCCTGAGGCACTTGAGCCTGGCTACACCTTC	CASSPEALEPGYTF
TRBV9	.	.	TRBJ2-3	TGTGCCAGCAGCGCCCCCGACCGAGCCGGGGCAGATACGCAGTATTTT	CASSAPDRAGADTQYF
TRBV5-1	.	.	TRBJ1-5	TGCGCCAGCAGCTTGACAGGGTTAAATCAGCCCCAGCATTTT	CASSLTGLNQPQHF
TRBV4-1	.	TRBD1	TRBJ1-5	TGCGCCAGCAGCCAAGAAGTGACAGGGTGGAATCAGCCCCAGCATTTT	CASSQEVTGWNQPQHF
TRBV7-9	.	.	TRBJ2-3	TGTGCCAGCAGCTTTGGCACAGATACGCAGTATTTT	CASSFGTDTQYF
TRBV11-3	.	TRBD2	TRBJ2-1	TGTGCCAGCAGCTTAGGCTCGGGAGCGGGGGGGAAGTACAATGAGCAGTTCTTC	CASSLGSGAGGKYNEQFF
TRBV7-2	.	.	TRBJ1-6	TGTGCCAGCAGCCCTGTGGGGGCACCCCTCCACTTT	CASSPVGAPLHF
TRBV7-6	once	.	TRBJ1-1	TGTGCCAGCAGCATCGACTTGAACACTGAAGCTTTCTTT	CASSIDLNTEAFF
TRBV6-1	.	.	TRBJ2-7	TGTGCCAGCAGCCTTCACGCGGCAAGGGACGAGCAGTACTTC	CASSLHAARDEQYF
TRBV5-5	.	TRBD1	TRBJ2-3	TGTGCCAGCAGCCTTGGGACAGGGGCCAGCACAGATACGCAGTATTTT	CASSLGTGASTDTQYF
TRBV7-9	.	TRBD1	TRBJ1-5	TGTGCCAGCAGCTGGACAGGCCGCAATCAGCCCCAGCATTTT	CASSWTGRNQPQHF